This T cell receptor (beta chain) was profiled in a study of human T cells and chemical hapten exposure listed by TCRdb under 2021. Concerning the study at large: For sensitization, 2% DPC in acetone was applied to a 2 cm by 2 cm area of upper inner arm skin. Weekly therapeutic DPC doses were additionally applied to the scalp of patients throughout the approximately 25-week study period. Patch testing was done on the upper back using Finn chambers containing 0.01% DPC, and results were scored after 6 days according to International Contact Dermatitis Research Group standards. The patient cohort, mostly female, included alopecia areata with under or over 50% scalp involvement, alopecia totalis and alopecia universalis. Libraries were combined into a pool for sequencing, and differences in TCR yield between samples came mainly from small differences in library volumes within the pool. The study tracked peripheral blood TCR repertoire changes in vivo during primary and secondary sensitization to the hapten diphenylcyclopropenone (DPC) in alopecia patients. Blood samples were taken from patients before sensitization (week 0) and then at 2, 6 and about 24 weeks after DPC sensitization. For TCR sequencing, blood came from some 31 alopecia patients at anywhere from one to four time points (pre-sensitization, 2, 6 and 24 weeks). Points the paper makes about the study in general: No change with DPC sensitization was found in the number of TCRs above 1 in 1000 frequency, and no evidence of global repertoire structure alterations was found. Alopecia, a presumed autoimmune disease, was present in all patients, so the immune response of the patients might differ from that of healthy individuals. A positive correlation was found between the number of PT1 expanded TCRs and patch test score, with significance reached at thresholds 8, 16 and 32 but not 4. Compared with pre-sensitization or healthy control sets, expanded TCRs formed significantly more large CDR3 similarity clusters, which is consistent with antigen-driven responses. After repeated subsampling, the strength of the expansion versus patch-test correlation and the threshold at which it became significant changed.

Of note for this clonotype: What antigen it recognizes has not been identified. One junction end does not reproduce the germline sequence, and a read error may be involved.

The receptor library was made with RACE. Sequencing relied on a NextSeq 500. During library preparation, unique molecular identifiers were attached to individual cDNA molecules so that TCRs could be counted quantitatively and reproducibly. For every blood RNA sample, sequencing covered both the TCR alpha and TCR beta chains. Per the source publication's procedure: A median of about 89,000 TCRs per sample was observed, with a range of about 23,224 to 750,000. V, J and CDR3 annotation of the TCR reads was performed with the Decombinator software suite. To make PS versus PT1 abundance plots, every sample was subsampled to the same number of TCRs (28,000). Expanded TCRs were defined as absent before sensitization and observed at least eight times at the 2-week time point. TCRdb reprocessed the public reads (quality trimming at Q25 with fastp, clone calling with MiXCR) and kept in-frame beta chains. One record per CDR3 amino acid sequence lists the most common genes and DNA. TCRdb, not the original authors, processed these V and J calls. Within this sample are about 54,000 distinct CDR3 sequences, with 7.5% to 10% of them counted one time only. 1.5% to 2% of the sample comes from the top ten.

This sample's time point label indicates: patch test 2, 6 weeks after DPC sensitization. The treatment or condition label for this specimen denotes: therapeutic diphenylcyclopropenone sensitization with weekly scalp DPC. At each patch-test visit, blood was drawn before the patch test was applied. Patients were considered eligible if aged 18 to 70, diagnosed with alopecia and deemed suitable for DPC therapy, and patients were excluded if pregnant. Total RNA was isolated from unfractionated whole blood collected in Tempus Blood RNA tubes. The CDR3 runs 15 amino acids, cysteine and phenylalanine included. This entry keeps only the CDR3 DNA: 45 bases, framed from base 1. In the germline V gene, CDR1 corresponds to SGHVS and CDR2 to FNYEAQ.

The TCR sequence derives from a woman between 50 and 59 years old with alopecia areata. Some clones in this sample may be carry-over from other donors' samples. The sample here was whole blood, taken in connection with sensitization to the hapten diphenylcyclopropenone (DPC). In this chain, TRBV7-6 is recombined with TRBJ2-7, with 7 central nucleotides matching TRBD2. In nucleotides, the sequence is TGTGCCAGCGGCTTAGCCGGGGGGTACCCCTACGAGCAGTACTTC. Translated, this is CASGLAGGYPYEQYF.